This TCR beta chain derives from a study of blood T cells in healthy people across ages. V lost 6 bases to trimming and J lost 11 bases, with 16 bases between them. Germline V lookup: CDR1 MNHNY, CDR2 SVGAGI (reference sequence). The CDR3 is 12 residues long. A remark on this clonotype: This may arise from a read error, as a much more abundant clone is one base away.

The authors ran a second PCR of about 7 to 11 cycles using a sample-barcoded 5' primer and a J-beta primer mix. Through a template-switch adaptor with 12 random nucleotides, each cDNA molecule received a tag. Individual samples furnished no less than 2.5 million CDR3-containing paired-end reads apiece. TCRdb re-analysed the 5' RACE reads in MiXCR, keeping a single row per CDR3 protein. The profile shows about 580,000 distinct CDR3 sequences, roughly 48% of them singletons. Sample: blood. The TCR originated in a man aged 80 or over in good health. V is TRBV6-6 and J is TRBJ2-5; D may be TRBD1 or TRBD2 (5 bases each). This chain's CDR3 is CASSTGTVAQYF. The CDR3 nucleotides read TGTGCCAGCAGCACCGGGACCGTGGCGCAGTACTTC.